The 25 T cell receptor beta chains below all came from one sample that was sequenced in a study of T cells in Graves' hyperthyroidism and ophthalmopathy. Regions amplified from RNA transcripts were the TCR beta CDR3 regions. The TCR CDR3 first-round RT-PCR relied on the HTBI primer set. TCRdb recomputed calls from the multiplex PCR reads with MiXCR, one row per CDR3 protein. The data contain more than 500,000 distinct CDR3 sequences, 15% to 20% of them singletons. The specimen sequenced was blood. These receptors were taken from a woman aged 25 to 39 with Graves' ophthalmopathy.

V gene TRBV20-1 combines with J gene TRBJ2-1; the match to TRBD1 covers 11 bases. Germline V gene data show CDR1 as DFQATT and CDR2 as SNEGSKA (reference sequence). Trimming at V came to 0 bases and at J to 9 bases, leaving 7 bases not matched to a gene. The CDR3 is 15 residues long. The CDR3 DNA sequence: TGCAGTGCTAGAGATGGGGACAGGGGGTCGGGTGAGCAGTTCTTC. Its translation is CSARDGDRGSGEQFF.

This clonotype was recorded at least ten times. CDR3: CATQGQTSTQYF. CDR3 sequence (DNA): TGTGCCACCCAGGGGCAGACTTCAACGCAGTATTTT. The chain couples TRBV6-1 to TRBJ2-3, with D perhaps matching TRBD1 (6 bases). This CDR3 is 12 amino acids long. V lost 10 bases to trimming and J lost 9 bases, with 17 bases between them. The germline CDR1 and CDR2 sequences are MNHNS and SASEGT.

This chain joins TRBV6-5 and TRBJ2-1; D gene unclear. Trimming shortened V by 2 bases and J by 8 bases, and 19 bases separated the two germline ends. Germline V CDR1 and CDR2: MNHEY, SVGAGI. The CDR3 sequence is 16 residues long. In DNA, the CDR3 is TGTGCCAGCAGTTACGCGCAGACCCACGCCGCCGATGAGCAGTTCTTC. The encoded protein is CASSYAQTHAADEQFF.

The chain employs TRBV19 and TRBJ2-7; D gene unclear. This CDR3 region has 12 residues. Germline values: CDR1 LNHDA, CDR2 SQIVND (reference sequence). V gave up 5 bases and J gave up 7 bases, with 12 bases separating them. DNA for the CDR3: TGTGCCAGTAGTCCCCGAGGCAGGGAGCAGTACTTC. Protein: CASSPRGREQYF.

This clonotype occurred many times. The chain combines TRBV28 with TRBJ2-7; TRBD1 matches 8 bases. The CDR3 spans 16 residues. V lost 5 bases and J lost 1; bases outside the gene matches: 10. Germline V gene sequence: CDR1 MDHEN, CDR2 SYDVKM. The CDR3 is CASSLTTGEKSYEQYF. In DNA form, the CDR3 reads TGTGCCAGCAGTCTGACGACAGGGGAAAAATCCTACGAGCAGTACTTC.

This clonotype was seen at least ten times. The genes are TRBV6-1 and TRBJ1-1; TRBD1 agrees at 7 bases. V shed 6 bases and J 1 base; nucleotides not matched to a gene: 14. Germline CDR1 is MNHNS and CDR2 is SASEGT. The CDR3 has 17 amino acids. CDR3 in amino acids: CASRDPGTDLSNTEAFF. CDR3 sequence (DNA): TGTGCCAGCAGGGACCCCGGGACAGACTTATCGAACACTGAAGCTTTCTTT.

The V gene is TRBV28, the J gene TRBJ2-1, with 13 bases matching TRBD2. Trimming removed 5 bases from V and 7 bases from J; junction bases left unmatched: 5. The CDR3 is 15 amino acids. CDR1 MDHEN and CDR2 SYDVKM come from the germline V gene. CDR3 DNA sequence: TGTGCCAGCAGTCGACTAGCGGGAGGTGGAAATGAGCAGTTCTTC. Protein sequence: CASSRLAGGGNEQFF. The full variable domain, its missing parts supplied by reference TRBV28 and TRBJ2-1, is DVKVTQSSRYLVKRTGEKVFLECVQDMDHENMFWYRQDPGLGLRLIYFSYDVKMKEKGDIPEGYSVSREKKERFSLILESASTNQTSMYLCASSRLAGGGNEQFFGPGTRLTVL.

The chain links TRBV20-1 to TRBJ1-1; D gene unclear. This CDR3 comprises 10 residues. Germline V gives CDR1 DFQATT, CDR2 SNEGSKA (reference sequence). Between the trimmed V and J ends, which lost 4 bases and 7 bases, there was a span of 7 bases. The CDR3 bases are TGCAGTGCTAACCCACTTGAAGCTTTCTTT. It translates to CSANPLEAFF.

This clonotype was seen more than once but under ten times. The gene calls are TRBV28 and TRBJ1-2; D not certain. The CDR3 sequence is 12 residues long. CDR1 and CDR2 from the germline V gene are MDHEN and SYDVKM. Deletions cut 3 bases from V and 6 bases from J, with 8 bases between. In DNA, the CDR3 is TGTGCCAGCAGTTTCTCGGGTCATGGCTACACCTTC. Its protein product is CASSFSGHGYTF.

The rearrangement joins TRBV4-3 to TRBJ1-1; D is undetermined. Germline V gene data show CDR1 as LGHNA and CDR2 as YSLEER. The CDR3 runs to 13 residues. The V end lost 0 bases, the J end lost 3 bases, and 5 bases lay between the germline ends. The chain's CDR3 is CASSQDLDTEAFF. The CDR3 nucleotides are TGCGCCAGCAGCCAAGATCTCGACACTGAAGCTTTCTTT.

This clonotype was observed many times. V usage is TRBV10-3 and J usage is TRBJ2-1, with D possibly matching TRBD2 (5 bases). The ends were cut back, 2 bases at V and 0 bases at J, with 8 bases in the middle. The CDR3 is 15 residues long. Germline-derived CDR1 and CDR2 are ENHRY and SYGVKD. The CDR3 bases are TGTGCCATCAGTGAGGGAGGCAGCTCCTACAATGAGCAGTTCTTC. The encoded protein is CAISEGGSSYNEQFF.

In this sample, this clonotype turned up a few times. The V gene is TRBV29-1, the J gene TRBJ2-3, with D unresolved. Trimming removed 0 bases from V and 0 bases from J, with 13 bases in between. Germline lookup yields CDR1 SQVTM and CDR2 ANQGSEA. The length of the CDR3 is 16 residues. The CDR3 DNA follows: TGCAGCGTTGAAGATCGTTTACGGTCTAGCACAGATACGCAGTATTTT. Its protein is CSVEDRLRSSTDTQYF.

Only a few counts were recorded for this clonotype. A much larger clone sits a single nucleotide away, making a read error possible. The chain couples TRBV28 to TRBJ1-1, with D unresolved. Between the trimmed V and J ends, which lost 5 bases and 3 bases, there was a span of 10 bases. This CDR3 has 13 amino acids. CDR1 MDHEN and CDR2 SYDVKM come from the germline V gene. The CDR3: CASSEGPDTEAFF. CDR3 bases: TGTGCCAGCAGTGAGGGCCCAGACACTGAAGCTTTCTTT.

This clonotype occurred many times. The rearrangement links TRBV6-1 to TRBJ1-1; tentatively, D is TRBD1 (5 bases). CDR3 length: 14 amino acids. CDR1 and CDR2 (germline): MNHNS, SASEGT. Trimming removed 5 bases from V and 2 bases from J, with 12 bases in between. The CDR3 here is CASSLGEQNTEAFF. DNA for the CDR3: TGTGCCAGCAGTCTAGGGGAGCAAAACACTGAAGCTTTCTTT.

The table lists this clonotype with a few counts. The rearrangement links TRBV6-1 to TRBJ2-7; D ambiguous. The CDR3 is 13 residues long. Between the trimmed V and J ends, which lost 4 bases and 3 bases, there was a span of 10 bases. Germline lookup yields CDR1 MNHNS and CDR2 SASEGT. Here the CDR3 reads CASSVEHSYEQYF. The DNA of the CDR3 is TGTGCCAGCAGTGTTGAACACAGCTACGAGCAGTACTTC.

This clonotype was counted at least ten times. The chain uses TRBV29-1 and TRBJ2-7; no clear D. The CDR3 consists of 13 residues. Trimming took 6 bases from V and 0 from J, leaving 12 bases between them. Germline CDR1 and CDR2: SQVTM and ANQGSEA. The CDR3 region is CSVPTGSSYEQYF. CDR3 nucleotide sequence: TGCAGCGTACCGACGGGTAGCTCCTACGAGCAGTACTTC.

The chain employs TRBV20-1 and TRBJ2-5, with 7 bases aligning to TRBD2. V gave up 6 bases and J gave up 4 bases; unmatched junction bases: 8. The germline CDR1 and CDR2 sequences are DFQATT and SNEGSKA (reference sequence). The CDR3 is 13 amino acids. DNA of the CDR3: TGCAGTGCGGGGGGGGGAGTTGTAGAGACCCAGTACTTC. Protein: CSAGGGVVETQYF.

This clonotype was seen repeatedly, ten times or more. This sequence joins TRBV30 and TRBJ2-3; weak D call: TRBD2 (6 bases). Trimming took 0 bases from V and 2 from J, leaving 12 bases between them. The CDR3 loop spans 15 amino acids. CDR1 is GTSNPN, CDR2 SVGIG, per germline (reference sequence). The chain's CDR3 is CAWSVTSGFTDTQYF. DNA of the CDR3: TGTGCCTGGAGTGTGACTAGTGGTTTCACAGATACGCAGTATTTT.

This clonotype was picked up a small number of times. CDR3 sequence reads: CASSGGPTNEKLFF. The CDR3 DNA sequence: TGTGCCAGCAGTGGGGGGCCCACTAATGAAAAACTGTTTTTT. The genes are TRBV5-8 and TRBJ1-4, with a tentative D call TRBD1 (6 bases). The CDR3 sequence is 14 residues long. V was cut by 5 bases and J by 2 bases, with 10 bases left in between. The germline V gene has CDR1 SGHTS and CDR2 YDEGEE.

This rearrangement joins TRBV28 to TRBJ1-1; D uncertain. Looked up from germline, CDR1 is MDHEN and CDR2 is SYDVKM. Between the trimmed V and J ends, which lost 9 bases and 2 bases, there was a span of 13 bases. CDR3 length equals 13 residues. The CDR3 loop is CASAGMGNTEAFF. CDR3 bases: TGTGCCAGTGCGGGGATGGGAAACACTGAAGCTTTCTTT.

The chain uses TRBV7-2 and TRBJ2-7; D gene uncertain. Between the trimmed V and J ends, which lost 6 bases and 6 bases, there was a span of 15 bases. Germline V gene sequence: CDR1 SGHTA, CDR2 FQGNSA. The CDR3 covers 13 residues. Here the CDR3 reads CASRGKEFSEQYF. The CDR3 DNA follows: TGTGCCAGCAGGGGGAAAGAATTTTCCGAGCAGTACTTC. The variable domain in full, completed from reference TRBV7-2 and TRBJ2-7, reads GAGVSQSPSNKVTEKGKDVELRCDPISGHTALYWYRQSLGQGLEFLIYFQGNSAPDKSGLPSDRFSAERTGGSVSTLTIQRTQQEDSAVYLCASRGKEFSEQYFGPGTRLTVT.

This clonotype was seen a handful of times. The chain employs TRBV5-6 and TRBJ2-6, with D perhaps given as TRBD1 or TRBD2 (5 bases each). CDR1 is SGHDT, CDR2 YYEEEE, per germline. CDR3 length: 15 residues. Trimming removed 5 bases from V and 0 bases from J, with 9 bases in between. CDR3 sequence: CASRWGFSGANVLTF. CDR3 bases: TGTGCCAGCAGATGGGGGTTCTCTGGGGCCAACGTCCTGACTTTC.

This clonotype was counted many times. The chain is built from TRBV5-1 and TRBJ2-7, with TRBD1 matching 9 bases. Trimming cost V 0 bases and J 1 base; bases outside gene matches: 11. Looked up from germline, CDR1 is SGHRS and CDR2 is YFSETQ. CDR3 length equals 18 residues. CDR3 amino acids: CASSLGTGAQSISYEQYF. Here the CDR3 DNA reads TGCGCCAGCAGCTTGGGGACAGGGGCACAATCCATTTCCTACGAGCAGTACTTC. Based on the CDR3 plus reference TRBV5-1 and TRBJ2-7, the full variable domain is KAGVTQTPRYLIKTRGQQVTLSCSPISGHRSVSWYQQTPGQGLQFLFEYFSETQRNKGNFPGRFSGRQFSNSRSEMNVSTLELGDSALYLCASSLGTGAQSISYEQYFGPGTRLTVT.

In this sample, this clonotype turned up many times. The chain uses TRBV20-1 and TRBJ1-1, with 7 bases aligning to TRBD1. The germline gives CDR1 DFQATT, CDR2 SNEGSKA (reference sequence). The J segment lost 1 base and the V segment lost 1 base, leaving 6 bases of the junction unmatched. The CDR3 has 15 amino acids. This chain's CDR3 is CSARGETGWNTEAFF. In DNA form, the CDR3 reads TGCAGTGCTAGAGGCGAGACAGGGTGGAACACTGAAGCTTTCTTT.

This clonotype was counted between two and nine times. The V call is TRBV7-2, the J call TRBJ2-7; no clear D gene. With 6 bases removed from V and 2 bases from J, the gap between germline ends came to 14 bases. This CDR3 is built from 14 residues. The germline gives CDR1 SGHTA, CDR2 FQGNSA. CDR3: CASSIERLPYEQYF. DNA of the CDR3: TGTGCCAGCAGTATAGAGCGCCTCCCCTACGAGCAGTACTTC.